A selection of T cell receptor beta chains follows, all from one sample in a study of OX40 agonist ivuxolimab in advanced cancers. Assay: immunoSEQ multiplex PCR; the TCRdb copy retains only in-frame clones and omits some. Among 57,000 or so clones listed, around four fifths were seen once. The material sequenced was CD4+ or CD8+ T cells sorted from blood, taken in a trial of the OX40 agonist ivuxolimab. The receptors were sampled from an adult with an advanced solid tumor such as melanoma, head and neck, liver or kidney cancer. The CDR3 runs from the conserved cysteine through the conserved F or W. The D gene is left open where the match is weak. Not all rows give a size; the values are once, few, many and, for expanded clones, a class.

>TRBJ2-5|TRBV5-1|-|-
TGCGCCAGCAGGTCCGGCAGGATGCAAGAGACCCAGTACTTC
CASRSGRMQETQYF
>TRBJ1-4|TRBV7-9|-|-
TGTGCCAGCAGCTTAGTACAGGGCGAAAAACTGTTTTTT
CASSLVQGEKLFF
>TRBJ1-1|TRBV7-3|TRBD1|few
TGTGCCAGCAGCCCAACGACAGGGGCGTACGCTGAAGCTTTCTTT
CASSPTTGAYAEAFF
>TRBJ2-1|TRBV6-6|TRBD1|-
TGTGCCAGCAGATTGGGACAGGGGGCCTACAATGAGCAGTTCTTC
CASRLGQGAYNEQFF
>TRBJ1-4|TRBV30|TRBD1|-
TGTGCCTGGACCCCCGGGACAGGGGGATATTTTGAAAAACTGTTTTTT
CAWTPGTGGYFEKLFF
>TRBJ2-3|TRBV11-1|TRBD2|-
TGTGCCAGCAGCGTGGGACTAGCGGGGACAGATACGCAGTATTTT
CASSVGLAGTDTQYF
>TRBJ2-1|TRBV18|-|few
TGTGCCAGCTCACCACCTTCCGTTAATGAGCAGTTCTTC
CASSPPSVNEQFF
>TRBJ2-2|TRBV27|-|-
TGTGCCAGCAGTTTATTTGGGATAGGGACCGGGGAGCTGTTTTTT
CASSLFGIGTGELFF
>TRBJ1-4|TRBV5-1|TRBD1|-
TGCGCCAGCAGCTCCCAGGGGGCGGGATTTAATGAAAAACTGTTTTTT
CASSSQGAGFNEKLFF
>TRBJ2-5|TRBV5-4|-|once
TGTGCCAGCAGCCGGGCGGACGGACATGAGACCCAGTACTTC
CASSRADGHETQYF
>TRBJ1-4|TRBV19|-|-
TGTGCCAGTAGAAGTCCCGGGGGCGCAAATGAAAAACTGTTTTTT
CASRSPGGANEKLFF
>TRBJ2-5|TRBV11-2|TRBD2|once
TGTGCCAGCAGCCGACTAGCGGGGGGCTTCCAAGAGACCCAGTACTTC
CASSRLAGGFQETQYF
>TRBJ1-2|TRBV30|TRBD1|-
TGTGCCTGGAGTGGTTCAGGGGGCCCTGGCTACACCTTC
CAWSGSGGPGYTF
>TRBJ1-4|TRBV7-9|-|once
TGTGCCAGCAGCGCCCGCGGACCTGCAACTAATGAAAAACTGTTTTTT
CASSARGPATNEKLFF
>TRBJ2-4|TRBV19|TRBD1|-
TGTGCCAGTAGCGAACAGGGGGCGAGGGGAAACATTCAGTACTTC
CASSEQGARGNIQYF
>TRBJ1-2|TRBV29-1|-|many
TGCAGCGTTGTCCAGACTGGCTACACCTTC
CSVVQTGYTF
>TRBJ2-3|TRBV19|-|-
TGTGCCAGTAGTCAGAATCGCGGGTCCTTGCCAGATACGCAGTATTTT
CASSQNRGSLPDTQYF
>TRBJ2-5|TRBV29-1|TRBD2|-
TGCAGCGTTGAAGGGACTAGCGGGGGGCTCCAAGAGACCCAGTACTTC
CSVEGTSGGLQETQYF
>TRBJ1-1|TRBV18|TRBD1|-
TGTGCCAGCTCACCTGGGACAGGGGATAACACTGAAGCTTTCTTT
CASSPGTGDNTEAFF
>TRBJ2-5|TRBV5-8|TRBD1|-
TGTGCCAGCAGCTCGAGGGACAGGGGGTCTCTTGAGACCCAGTACTTC
CASSSRDRGSLETQYF
>TRBJ2-3|TRBV7-9|TRBD2|-
TGTGCCAGCGGTACTAGCGCGCAAACAGATACGCAGTATTTT
CASGTSAQTDTQYF
>TRBJ2-3|TRBV7-9|TRBD2|-
TGTGCCAGCAGCTTAAGGTCGGGGGGATACTCTAGCACAGATACGCAGTATTTT
CASSLRSGGYSSTDTQYF
>TRBJ1-5|TRBV19|TRBD1|-
TGTGCCAGTAGTAAACCGGGACAGGGGTACCAGCCCCAGCATTTT
CASSKPGQGYQPQHF
>TRBJ1-2|TRBV6-5|-|-
TGTGCCAGCAGTTACGGGGGCCCCGGCTATGGCTACACCTTC
CASSYGGPGYGYTF
>TRBJ2-7|TRBV11-2|-|-
TGTGCCAGCACTATAATGGGTCTACCCTACGAGCAGTACTTC
CASTIMGLPYEQYF
>TRBJ2-4|TRBV29-1|-|once
TGCAGCGCCGCGGGAACTGGGAACATTCAGTACTTC
CSAAGTGNIQYF
>TRBJ2-7|TRBV19|-|-
TGTGCCAGTAGTATAGCGGTCGGAGTACCTCAGGAGCAGTACTTC
CASSIAVGVPQEQYF
>TRBJ2-1|TRBV25-1|-|-
TGTGCCAGCAGTGAATTGGGGGAGCGGAGCTCCTACAATGAGCAGTTCTTC
CASSELGERSSYNEQFF
>TRBJ2-3|TRBV14|TRBD1|-
TGTGCCAGCAGCCGGGACAGGGCTAGCACAGATACGCAGTATTTT
CASSRDRASTDTQYF
>TRBJ1-1|TRBV19|-|-
TGTGCCAGTAAGCTGGGGAGCACTGAAGCTTTCTTT
CASKLGSTEAFF
>TRBJ2-1|TRBV23-1|-|-
TGCGCCAGCAGTCACCACGACAGGCCCGGGAGGAATGAGCAGTTCTTC
CASSHHDRPGRNEQFF
>TRBJ2-3|TRBV18|TRBD2|-
TGTGCCAGCTCACCGACTAGCGGGGGCACAGATACGCAGTATTTT
CASSPTSGGTDTQYF
>TRBJ2-7|TRBV5-1|-|-
TGCGCCAGCAGCTCCCCCTACGAGCAGTACTTC
CASSSPYEQYF
>TRBJ2-5|TRBV2|TRBD2|-
TGTGCCAGCAGTGCTTCTAGCGGGGGGCGAGAGACCCAGTACTTC
CASSASSGGRETQYF
>TRBJ1-2|TRBV6-6|-|-
TGTGCCAGCAGTTACTCGGGGGACTATTATGGCTACACCTTC
CASSYSGDYYGYTF
>TRBJ2-3|TRBV10-3|-|once
TGTGCCAGCACCTCGGGACTCCGTGATACGCAGTATTTT
CASTSGLRDTQYF
>TRBJ2-7|TRBV7-2|-|-
TGTGCCAGCAGCCTAGACTTTAGTGGCTACGAGCAGTACTTC
CASSLDFSGYEQYF
>TRBJ2-7|TRBV7-9|-|-
TGTGCCAGCACGGGGGAACATGCGCTCTCCTACGAGCAGTACTTC
CASTGEHALSYEQYF
>TRBJ2-3|TRBV4-2|TRBD2|-
TGTGCCAGCAGCCAAGAGGGACTAGCGGGGGACCCAACGCAGTATTTT
CASSQEGLAGDPTQYF
>TRBJ2-5|TRBV6-1|TRBD1|-
TGTGCCAGCAGAGCCGGGACAGGGGGCCCAGAGACCCAGTACTTC
CASRAGTGGPETQYF
>TRBJ2-7|TRBV6-5|-|-
TGTGCCAGCAGTGGAGTCCACGAGCAGTACTTC
CASSGVHEQYF
>TRBJ1-5|TRBV7-2|-|few
TGTGCCAGCAGCTTAGCGGGTGGGGGGTTTAGCAATCAGCCCCAGCATTTT
CASSLAGGGFSNQPQHF
>TRBJ2-1|TRBV25-1|TRBD2|-
TGTGCCAGCAGTCGGGGCCTAGCGGGGGGCTCCTACAATGAGCAGTTCTTC
CASSRGLAGGSYNEQFF
>TRBJ2-2|TRBV11-3|-|-
TGTGCCAGCAGCCCCAGAATTAACACCGGGGAGCTGTTTTTT
CASSPRINTGELFF
>TRBJ2-7|TRBV7-2|-|once
TGTGCCAGCAGCTTGAGCTCCTACGAGCAGTACTTC
CASSLSSYEQYF
>TRBJ1-3|TRBV6-5|-|-
TGTGCCAGCGAAAGTCTCGCTGGAAACACCATATATTTT
CASESLAGNTIYF
>TRBJ2-1|TRBV18|TRBD1|-
TGTGCCAGCTCACCAGGGTGGGGACAGCCTAGCAATGAGCAGTTCTTC
CASSPGWGQPSNEQFF
>TRBJ2-1|TRBV30|-|-
TGTGCCTGGGGAGGGGGAAATGAGCAGTTCTTC
CAWGGGNEQFF
>TRBJ2-3|TRBV18|TRBD2|-
TGTGCCAGCACTAGCGGAAACACAGATACGCAGTATTTT
CASTSGNTDTQYF
>TRBJ2-1|TRBV9|TRBD2|-
TGTGCCAGCAGCTTCGAAGCGGGAGCGTTGGATGAGCAGTTCTTC
CASSFEAGALDEQFF